These 27 T cell receptor beta chains came from one sample sequenced in a study of blood T cell repertoires in COVID-19. The data were produced by immunoSEQ multiplex PCR, yet TCRdb's version contains in-frame clones alone and is incomplete. This sample carries about 150,000 clones, roughly 83% of them seen once, and the ten largest clones take around 28%. The sequencing input was peripheral blood. Source of these receptors: a woman aged 55-69 years with acute or convalescent COVID-19.

This clone was observed once. The gene calls are TRBV30 and TRBJ1-1; no clear D. V lost 0 bases and J lost 2, with 7 bases in between. The germline V gene has CDR1 GTSNPN and CDR2 SVGIG (reference sequence). This CDR3 has 13 amino acids. The CDR3 sequence is CAWSVGFNTEAFF. CDR3 coding DNA: TGTGCCTGGAGTGTGGGCTTTAACACTGAAGCTTTCTTT.

The chain carries TRBV30 and TRBJ1-1; D unresolved. The CDR3 is 16 residues long. Trimming pared 2 bases from V and 4 bases from J, leaving 20 bases between. The germline V gene encodes CDR1 GTSNPN and CDR2 SVGIG (reference sequence). CDR3 DNA: TGTGCCTGGAGTACCCTCCGGCGAGGGTGGGGCACTGAAGCTTTCTTT. Amino acids: CAWSTLRRGWGTEAFF.

For this clone: The identical CDR3 is also encoded by other nucleotide sequences in the sample. The rearrangement joins TRBV5-1 to TRBJ1-3; D might be TRBD1 (5 bases). V was clipped by 4 bases and J by 3 bases, with 11 bases between them. The CDR3 spans 14 residues. Germline V lookup: CDR1 SGHRS, CDR2 YFSETQ. CDR3 DNA sequence: TGCGCCAGCAGCCTGGGGCAGGGTGGAAACACCATATATTTT. Translated, it gives CASSLGQGGNTIYF.

As for this clone: The same CDR3 can be traced to other DNA sequences in this sample. V usage is TRBV29-1 and J usage is TRBJ1-1, with TRBD1 matching over 8 bases. The germline V gene has CDR1 SQVTM and CDR2 ANQGSEA. The CDR3 is 13 residues long. J lost 0 bases, V lost 7 bases, and 4 bases had no gene match. The CDR3 coding sequence is TGCAGCGCTAGGACAGGGCTGAACACTGAAGCTTTCTTT. Translation: CSARTGLNTEAFF.

To note about this clone: At one boundary the junction diverges from the germline segment, which might be a read error. This chain uses TRBV19 with TRBJ1-4; a possible D gene is TRBD1 (5 bases). CDR1 is LNHDA and CDR2 is SQIVND in the germline V gene (reference sequence). This CDR3 is built from 15 residues. The CDR3 DNA is TGTGCCAGTAGTATAGCCCGGACAACTGATGAAAAACTGTTTTTT. Protein sequence: CASSIARTTDEKLFF.

V and J are TRBV7-8 and TRBJ2-1; TRBD2 aligns across 11 bases. V lost 5 bases, J lost 5 bases, and 8 bases stayed unmatched. Germline-derived CDR1 and CDR2 are SGHVS and FQNEAQ. The CDR3 length is 16 residues. The CDR3 spells CASSPLAGARHNEQFF. DNA of the CDR3: TGTGCCAGCAGCCCACTAGCGGGGGCCCGACACAATGAGCAGTTCTTC.

The chain recombines TRBV19 with TRBJ1-4; D possibly corresponds to TRBD1 (6 bases). The germline V and J ends were trimmed by 7 bases and 7 bases, with 16 bases remaining between them. The length of the CDR3 is 14 residues. In germline, CDR1 is LNHDA, CDR2 SQIVND (reference sequence). In nucleotides, the CDR3 is TGTGCCAGTAACCAGGGGCACGGGATTGAAAAACTGTTTTTT. Encoded protein: CASNQGHGIEKLFF.

This clone was counted once. This chain joins TRBV24-1 and TRBJ2-5; TRBD1 matches 11 bases. Germline V gene sequence: CDR1 KGHDR, CDR2 SFDVKD. V lost 3 bases and J lost 5; bases outside the gene matches: 4. There are 15 residues in the CDR3. The CDR3 loop is CATSDADRGRETQYF. The CDR3 nucleotides read TGTGCCACCAGTGATGCGGACAGGGGGCGGGAGACCCAGTACTTC.

The chain carries TRBV4-1 and TRBJ1-1, with D perhaps TRBD1 (5 bases). The CDR3 sequence is 15 residues long. The V gene lost 3 bases and the J gene lost 2 bases, with 13 bases spanning the gap. CDR1 MGHRA and CDR2 YSYEKL come from the germline V gene. The CDR3 region has the DNA TGCGCCAGCAGCCACGCTAACAGGTTCAACACTGAAGCTTTCTTT. Translated, it gives CASSHANRFNTEAFF.

The chain recombines TRBV6-5 with TRBJ1-5; 9 nucleotides agree with TRBD1. Germline V gene sequence: CDR1 MNHEY, CDR2 SVGAGI. The CDR3 length is 15 residues. Losses at the gene ends were 4 bases for V and 6 bases for J; bases not matched to a gene: 7. The CDR3 here is CASSFKQGASQPQHF. The CDR3 DNA follows: TGTGCCAGCAGTTTCAAACAGGGGGCCAGTCAGCCCCAGCATTTT.

The rearrangement joins TRBV6-1 to TRBJ1-6, with D possibly matching TRBD1 (6 bases). The V end lost 4 bases, the J end lost 4 bases, and 26 bases lay between the germline ends. The CDR3 spans 20 residues. The germline gives CDR1 MNHNS, CDR2 SASEGT. The DNA for the CDR3 is TGTGCCAGCAGTGGACAGGTGGGGCCAAACCTCTCCCTTTATAATTCACCCCTCCACTTT. Residues: CASSGQVGPNLSLYNSPLHF.

This rearrangement joins TRBV5-6 to TRBJ2-7; 7 positions match TRBD1. Trimming removed 0 bases from V and 0 bases from J; junction bases left unmatched: 6. The germline gives CDR1 SGHDT, CDR2 YYEEEE. This CDR3 has 16 amino acids. CDR3 loop: CASSLEERTGSYEQYF. The CDR3 DNA follows: TGTGCCAGCAGCTTGGAAGAGAGGACAGGCTCCTACGAGCAGTACTTC.

V gene TRBV12-3 or TRBV12-4 combines with J gene TRBJ1-2; possible D gene TRBD1, 5 bases. Trimming cost V 4 bases and J 6 bases, with 12 bases left between them. CDR3 length: 13 residues. CDR3 coding DNA: TGTGCCAGCAGTTCTCAGGGATTGGATGGCTACACCTTC. It specifies CASSSQGLDGYTF.

The chain carries TRBV18 and TRBJ2-2; D is perhaps TRBD1 (5 bases). Germline values: CDR1 KGHSH, CDR2 LQKENI. This CDR3 spans 14 amino acids. V shed 6 bases and J shed 0 bases, with 8 bases lying between them. The CDR3 region has the DNA TGTGCCAGCTCCCCCAGGGCGAACACCGGGGAGCTGTTTTTT. This gives the protein CASSPRANTGELFF.

The chain joins TRBV6-5 to TRBJ1-6; a weak D match, TRBD1 (6 bases). The V and J ends lost 2 bases and 12 bases respectively, with 20 bases between them. Germline-derived CDR1 and CDR2 are MNHEY and SVGAGI. This CDR3 is 16 amino acids long. This CDR3 is CASSYPAGGGFGPLHF. CDR3 DNA: TGTGCCAGCAGTTACCCGGCGGGGGGCGGTTTCGGACCCCTCCACTTT.

J is TRBJ2-1 and V is TRBV5-1, with no clear D. Germline CDR1 and CDR2: SGHRS and YFSETQ. V lost 5 bases and J lost 10, with 31 bases in between. This CDR3 region has 18 residues. The CDR3 region is CASSLRPTTGSQKWEQFF. In DNA form, the CDR3 reads TGCGCCAGCAGTCTTCGTCCCACAACCGGGTCTCAAAAGTGGGAGCAGTTCTTC. The full variable domain, rest sourced from reference TRBV5-1 and TRBJ2-1, is KAGVTQTPRYLIKTRGQQVTLSCSPISGHRSVSWYQQTPGQGLQFLFEYFSETQRNKGNFPGRFSGRQFSNSRSEMNVSTLELGDSALYLCASSLRPTTGSQKWEQFFGPGTRLTVL.

This chain uses TRBV2 with TRBJ1-5, with unresolved D. V lost 6 bases, J lost 2 bases, and 11 bases lay in between. This CDR3 spans 14 amino acids. Germline V CDR1 and CDR2: SNHLY, FYNNEI. CDR3 coding DNA: TGTGCCAGCAGCCCCGAGGTCGGCAATCAGCCCCAGCATTTT. It specifies CASSPEVGNQPQHF. Full variable domain (missing parts from reference TRBV2 and TRBJ1-5): EPEVTQTPSHQVTQMGQEVILRCVPISNHLYFYWYRQILGQKVEFLVSFYNNEISEKSEIFDDQFSVERPDGSNFTLKIRSTKLEDSAMYFCASSPEVGNQPQHFGDGTRLSIL.

This clone was seen only a few times. The chain couples TRBV5-6 to TRBJ1-2; D gene uncertain. V shed 2 bases and J shed 4 bases, with 9 bases lying between them. The CDR3 consists of 13 residues. The germline V gene encodes CDR1 SGHDT and CDR2 YYEEEE. The CDR3 coding sequence is TGTGCCAGCAGCTTAGCACGGTTCTATGGCTACACCTTC. This codes for CASSLARFYGYTF. The variable domain in full, with the rest retrieved from reference TRBV5-6 and TRBJ1-2, is DAGVTQSPTHLIKTRGQQVTLRCSPKSGHDTVSWYQQALGQGPQFIFQYYEEEERQRGNFPDRFSGHQFPNYSSELNVNALLLGDSALYLCASSLARFYGYTFGSGTRLTVV.

The chain combines TRBV19 with TRBJ2-1, with TRBD2 matching over 10 bases. The germline gives CDR1 LNHDA, CDR2 SQIVND (reference sequence). The V gene end was trimmed by 5 bases and the J gene end by 3 bases; junction bases not matched to a gene: 10. This CDR3 contains 17 residues. The CDR3 sequence is CASSLPPASGGYNEQFF. The CDR3 nucleotides are TGTGCCAGTAGTCTTCCCCCGGCTAGCGGGGGCTACAATGAGCAGTTCTTC.

As DNA, the CDR3 is TGTGCCAGCAGTTTCCAGATCTACACTGAAGCTTTCTTT. Its protein is CASSFQIYTEAFF. The chain uses TRBV12-3 or TRBV12-4 and TRBJ1-1; unclear D gene. Trimming shortened V by 3 bases and J by 3 bases, and 8 bases separated the two germline ends. The CDR3 is 13 residues long.

The chain links TRBV7-3 to TRBJ1-1, with 7 bases fitting TRBD1. The length of the CDR3 is 13 residues. Trimming removed 1 base from V and 7 bases from J; junction bases left unmatched: 3. Germline values: CDR1 SGHTA, CDR2 FQGTGA. The CDR3: CASSLRGGDEAFF. In DNA, the CDR3 is TGTGCCAGCAGCTTAAGAGGGGGCGATGAAGCTTTCTTT.

The rearrangement links TRBV7-6 to TRBJ1-4; TRBD1 aligns across 9 bases. This CDR3 spans 18 amino acids. CDR1 and CDR2 from the germline V gene are SGHVS and FNYEAQ. The ends lost 5 bases at V and 5 bases at J; junction bases unmatched: 15. Here the CDR3 reads CASSADRGFGLVNEKLFF. In DNA form, the CDR3 reads TGTGCCAGCAGCGCGGACAGGGGATTCGGCTTGGTAAATGAAAAACTGTTTTTT.

This clone was detected a few times. This rearrangement joins TRBV19 to TRBJ1-1, with 9 bases matching TRBD1. Germline-derived CDR1 and CDR2 are LNHDA and SQIVND (reference sequence). CDR3 length: 13 residues. Germline trimming cut 7 bases from V and 3 bases from J; bases unmatched to any gene: 3. This CDR3 reads CASKRQGDTEAFF. The DNA for the CDR3 is TGTGCCAGTAAGCGACAGGGGGACACTGAAGCTTTCTTT.

The chain is built from TRBV28 and TRBJ1-2; 10 bases are a match to TRBD1. The junction had 3 bases not matched to a gene; V was cut back by 3 bases and J by 8 bases. Germline lookup yields CDR1 MDHEN and CDR2 SYDVKM. This CDR3 region has 13 residues. In nucleotides, the CDR3 is TGTGCCAGCAGTTTGACAGGGGGCGTCGGCTACACCTTC. It specifies CASSLTGGVGYTF.

This clone was seen a handful of times. The chain carries TRBV5-1 and TRBJ1-1; D is undetermined. V was trimmed by 7 bases and J by 1 base, leaving 14 bases between them. The CDR3 sequence is 14 residues long. The germline gives CDR1 SGHRS, CDR2 YFSETQ. Here the CDR3 DNA reads TGCGCCAGCTCTAACCCGACACAGAACACTGAAGCTTTCTTT. Residues: CASSNPTQNTEAFF.

This clone has a handful of counts. The chain recombines TRBV28 with TRBJ1-1, with 7 bases matching TRBD1. CDR3 size: 14 residues. The junction had 11 bases not matched to a gene; V was cut back by 3 bases and J by 10 bases. Germline CDR1 reads MDHEN; CDR2 reads SYDVKM. CDR3 loop: CASSFRAGGKGAFF. The DNA of the CDR3 is TGTGCCAGCAGTTTCAGGGCAGGGGGTAAAGGAGCTTTCTTT.

The rearrangement joins TRBV7-9 to TRBJ1-5, with 8 bases identical to TRBD1. J lost 1 base, V lost 4 bases, and 6 bases had no gene match. Germline assignment: CDR1 SEHNR and CDR2 FQNEAQ (reference sequence). The CDR3 has 16 residues. CDR3: CASSSTTGASNQPQHF. The CDR3 nucleotides read TGTGCCAGCAGCTCAACGACAGGGGCGAGCAATCAGCCCCAGCATTTT.